This is a list of T cell receptor beta chains from one sample in a study of shared clonotypes between healthy human individuals. Clones were read by immunoSEQ multiplex PCR, and TCRdb kept only the in-frame ones, dropping some. Of some 2,100,000 clones in the sample, 85% to 95% were seen once. The sequenced sample consisted of naive CD8+ T cells from PBMCs. The receptors originated from a young man in good health. Some clones in this sample may be carry-over from other donors' samples. Both conserved end residues are part of each CDR3. D genes are given only for firm matches. Not all rows give a size; the values are once, few, many and, for expanded clones, a class.

cdr3_length,v_call,j_call,clone_size,d_call,cdr3_nt,cdr3_aa
17,TRBV19,TRBJ1-1,.,.,TGTGCCAGTAGTAAAATAATAGGGATCAAGCTGAACACTGAAGCTTTCTTT,CASSKIIGIKLNTEAFF
17,TRBV11-3,TRBJ2-7,.,TRBD2,TGTGCCAGCAGCTTAGCCCAGCGGGAGTACCCCCTGGACGAGCAGTACTTC,CASSLAQREYPLDEQYF
16,TRBV9,TRBJ2-7,.,TRBD2,TGTGCCAGCAGCGAGGGACTAGCGGGAGGATGGTACGAGCAGTACTTC,CASSEGLAGGWYEQYF
14,TRBV5-1,TRBJ1-2,.,TRBD1,TGCGCCAGCAGTCAACGGGACAGCCGACATGGCTACACCTTC,CASSQRDSRHGYTF
17,TRBV13,TRBJ2-1,.,TRBD2,TGTGCCAGCAGCCCAACCAGCGGGAGTTATGGCAACAATGAGCAGTTCTTC,CASSPTSGSYGNNEQFF
14,TRBV19,TRBJ2-7,.,TRBD1,TGTGCCAGTAGCCGGGACAGGGGAGTATACGAGCAGTACTTC,CASSRDRGVYEQYF
13,TRBV10-1,TRBJ2-5,.,.,TGCGCCAGCAGTGAGTTGGGCCAAGAGACCCAGTACTTC,CASSELGQETQYF
15,TRBV9,TRBJ1-5,.,.,TGTGCCAGCAGCCAGACAGCCCATAGCAATCAGCCCCAGCATTTT,CASSQTAHSNQPQHF
17,TRBV5-8,TRBJ1-1,.,TRBD1,TGTGCCAGCAGCCCACACCCGGCAGGGGGTCCGAACACTGAAGCTTTCTTT,CASSPHPAGGPNTEAFF
16,TRBV18,TRBJ2-1,.,TRBD1,TGTGCCAGCTCACCCTCGGACAGGGTGGCCTACAATGAGCAGTTCTTC,CASSPSDRVAYNEQFF
19,TRBV7-6,TRBJ2-3,.,.,TGTGCCAGCAGCTTAAGGAGGTGGGGGCTCGCGGACGGGGCAGATACGCAGTATTTT,CASSLRRWGLADGADTQYF
14,TRBV4-3,TRBJ1-5,.,.,TGCGCCAGCAGCCAAGGATGGGGGGGACAGCCCCAGCATTTT,CASSQGWGGQPQHF
15,TRBV30,TRBJ2-7,.,TRBD1,TGTGCCTGGGGGGCCGGGACAGGGAACTCCTACGAGCAGTACTTC,CAWGAGTGNSYEQYF
15,TRBV4-1,TRBJ2-4,.,.,TGCGCCAGCAGCCACGCCCGGGTAGCCAACAGCATTCAGTACTTC,CASSHARVANSIQYF
15,TRBV7-8,TRBJ2-1,.,.,TGTGCCAGCAGCGGCCTGGGGGACGGGTACAATGAGCAGTTCTTC,CASSGLGDGYNEQFF
16,TRBV11-2,TRBJ2-1,.,TRBD2,TGTGCCAGCAGAGGGGGGACTAGCCAGTTTCCTAATGAGCAGTTCTTC,CASRGGTSQFPNEQFF
16,TRBV7-8,TRBJ1-5,.,TRBD1,TGTGCCAGCAGCTTCGATCCACAGGGGGTTGGTCAGCCCCAGCATTTT,CASSFDPQGVGQPQHF
14,TRBV19,TRBJ2-1,.,.,TGTGCCAGTAGTATCTGGGACACAGACAATGAGCAGTTCTTC,CASSIWDTDNEQFF
14,TRBV4-1,TRBJ1-1,.,.,TGCGCCAGCCGGGACGTAGGGGCCGGCACTGAAGCTTTCTTT,CASRDVGAGTEAFF
15,TRBV21-1,TRBJ2-7,.,.,TGTGCCAGCAGCAAAGACGGGGCGGACTCCTACGAGCAGTACTTC,CASSKDGADSYEQYF
16,TRBV13,TRBJ2-1,.,.,TGTGCCAGCAGCCTAGCGATTTCCGGCCGGGGTAATGAGCAGTTCTTC,CASSLAISGRGNEQFF
17,TRBV27,TRBJ1-5,.,.,TGTGCCAGCAGTTTCTCCCCCAACCCCGCGGGCAATCAGCCCCAGCATTTT,CASSFSPNPAGNQPQHF
14,TRBV5-6,TRBJ2-7,.,TRBD2,TGTGCCAGCAGCTGGACTAGCGGGAGTTACGAGCAGTACTTC,CASSWTSGSYEQYF
13,TRBV5-6,TRBJ2-1,.,.,TGTGCCAGCAGCCCGAGACAGGTTTGGGAGCAGTTCTTC,CASSPRQVWEQFF
17,TRBV7-9,TRBJ2-2,.,.,TGTGCCAGCAGCTTATGGAGGGGGTTCGCGAACACCGGGGAGCTGTTTTTT,CASSLWRGFANTGELFF
15,TRBV6-1,TRBJ2-2,.,TRBD2,TGTGCCAGCAGTGCTCAGCGGGGCCACACCGGGGAGCTGTTTTTT,CASSAQRGHTGELFF
12,TRBV7-9,TRBJ1-5,few,.,TGTGCCAGCAGCTCTAGTGGTCAGCCCCAGCATTTT,CASSSSGQPQHF
15,TRBV28,TRBJ1-1,.,TRBD1,TGTGCCAGCAGTTTATGGACCGACAGGGGCACTGAAGCTTTCTTT,CASSLWTDRGTEAFF
13,TRBV7-9,TRBJ1-1,.,.,TGTGCCAGCAGCCCGGGGGGTCTGACTGAAGCTTTCTTT,CASSPGGLTEAFF
14,TRBV6-6,TRBJ2-3,.,.,TGTGCCAGCAGTTGGGACACCGGCACAGATACGCAGTATTTT,CASSWDTGTDTQYF
15,TRBV7-9,TRBJ1-6,.,.,TGTGCCAGCAGCAAAGTCCCGGGGAGTAATTCACCCCTCCACTTT,CASSKVPGSNSPLHF
14,TRBV7-9,TRBJ2-7,.,TRBD2,TGTGCCAGCAGGGCGGGAGGGCCCTCCTACGAGCAGTACTTC,CASRAGGPSYEQYF
14,TRBV28,TRBJ2-3,.,.,TGTGCCAGCAGTTTTTCGGAGTACACAGATACGCAGTATTTT,CASSFSEYTDTQYF
16,TRBV25-1,TRBJ2-1,once,TRBD1,TGTGCCAGCAGCATACACAGGGGTGAAACCTACAATGAGCAGTTCTTC,CASSIHRGETYNEQFF
15,TRBV6-1,TRBJ2-3,.,TRBD2,TGTGCCAGCAGTGTCGGCGGGAGGGCCGCAGATACGCAGTATTTT,CASSVGGRAADTQYF
16,TRBV7-2,TRBJ2-1,few,.,TGTGCCAGCTTTCGAAGCCCAACCGGAGCCTACAATGAGCAGTTCTTC,CASFRSPTGAYNEQFF
17,TRBV27,TRBJ2-5,.,TRBD1,TGTGCCAGCAGTTATAAAACGTCCAGGGGGAGTCAAGAGACCCAGTACTTC,CASSYKTSRGSQETQYF
18,TRBV4-2,TRBJ2-2,.,TRBD2,TGTGCCAGCAGCCAATCCCTAGCGGGAGTGGCGAACACCGGGGAGCTGTTTTTT,CASSQSLAGVANTGELFF
11,TRBV28,TRBJ1-2,.,.,TGTGCCAGCAGCCTGGGACAACGCTACACCTTC,CASSLGQRYTF
14,TRBV25-1,TRBJ2-1,.,.,TGTGCCAGCGGCTTGGGGGAGAACTACAATGAGCAGTTCTTC,CASGLGENYNEQFF